The 14 T cell receptor beta chains in this list originate from one sample, sequenced in a study of radiotherapy plus CTLA-4 blockade in lung cancer. Profiled with immunoSEQ multiplex PCR; TCRdb holds only in-frame clones, not every one. The data hold 60,000 to 70,000 clones, with 70% to 80% observed a single time. This specimen consisted of peripheral blood, obtained from a patient treated with radiotherapy plus ipilimumab. The receptors derive from a human donor with non-small cell lung cancer who had a complete response to radiotherapy plus ipilimumab.

V and J are TRBV5-4 and TRBJ1-6, with 7 positions matching TRBD1. V gave up 5 bases and J gave up 7 bases; unmatched junction bases: 6. There are 14 residues in the CDR3. The germline CDR1 and CDR2 sequences are SGHNT and YYREEE (reference sequence). CDR3 sequence reads: CASRLRGGNSPLHF. Written as DNA, the CDR3 is TGTGCCAGCAGACTCAGGGGGGGGAATTCACCCCTCCACTTT. The full variable domain, its missing parts supplied by reference TRBV5-4 and TRBJ1-6, is ETGVTQSPTHLIKTRGQQVTLRCSSQSGHNTVSWYQQALGQGPQFIFQYYREEENGRGNFPPRFSGLQFPNYSSELNVNALELDDSALYLCASRLRGGNSPLHFGNGTRLTVT.

The chain recombines TRBV10-3 with TRBJ1-5; 7 bases align to TRBD1. Trimming cost V 2 bases and J 2 bases; bases outside gene matches: 6. The germline V gene encodes CDR1 ENHRY and CDR2 SYGVKD. The CDR3 contains 16 residues. CDR3 nucleotide sequence: TGTGCCATCAGTGAGATGGCAGGGGGAGGCAATCAGCCCCAGCATTTT. Its protein product is CAISEMAGGGNQPQHF.

J is TRBJ2-5 and V is TRBV7-9; 7 nucleotides align to TRBD1. With the DNA end fitting TRBJ2-7 better, the J assignment may be wrong. This CDR3 has 13 residues. Per the germline V gene, CDR1 is SEHNR and CDR2 is FQNEAQ (reference sequence). In DNA form, the CDR3 reads TGTGCCAGCAGCTGGGGACAGAACTACGAGCAGTACTTC. This encodes CASSWGQNYEQYF.

The V and J genes are TRBV18 and TRBJ2-3; D possibly corresponds to TRBD2 (5 bases). Trimming pared 3 bases from V and 2 bases from J, leaving 21 bases between. In germline, CDR1 is KGHSH, CDR2 LQKENI. The CDR3 runs to 18 residues. The CDR3 DNA reads TGTGCCAGCTCACCCTCCTCGGGTGGTGGGAGAGACACAGATACGCAGTATTTT. Translation: CASSPSSGGGRDTDTQYF.

This clone was detected only a few times. The rearrangement uses TRBV6-5 and TRBJ1-1; D unclear. The germline gives CDR1 MNHEY, CDR2 SVGAGI. The V gene lost 7 bases and the J gene lost 4 bases, with 16 bases spanning the gap. The CDR3 covers 14 residues. In DNA, the CDR3 is TGTGCCAGCAAGGACGGGTCCACTTTCACTGAAGCTTTCTTT. Amino acid sequence: CASKDGSTFTEAFF.

The chain is built from TRBV18 and TRBJ1-3; D not certain. Germline CDR1 is KGHSH and CDR2 is LQKENI. The CDR3 length is 17 residues. V lost 3 bases and J 3 bases, leaving 18 bases between the germline ends. CDR3 sequence (DNA): TGTGCCAGCTCACCCTCCCGTGGGCAGGCATTTGGAAACACCATATATTTT. Protein: CASSPSRGQAFGNTIYF.

V is TRBV9 and J is TRBJ2-1; possibly TRBD1 for D (5 bases). The germline V gene encodes CDR1 SGDLS and CDR2 YYNGEE. The CDR3 loop spans 16 amino acids. Trimming stripped 0 bases from V and 3 bases from J, with 13 bases between. The CDR3 loop is CASSVALAGNYNEQFF. In nucleotides, the CDR3 is TGTGCCAGCAGCGTAGCTCTGGCAGGGAACTACAATGAGCAGTTCTTC.

The chain links TRBV12-5 to TRBJ2-1; 10 bases are shared with TRBD2. The CDR3 runs 15 residues. Germline V lookup: CDR1 LGHNT, CDR2 FRNRAP. J was trimmed by 10 bases and V by 2 bases; bases with no gene match: 8. CDR3: CASGLFSSGSGEQFF. The CDR3 bases are TGTGCTAGTGGTTTGTTTTCTAGCGGGAGCGGGGAGCAGTTCTTC.

CDR3 nucleotides: TGTGCCAGCAGCCCCCCCGGGACAGGCAAAAAACTGTTTTTT. This codes for CASSPPGTGKKLFF. The rearrangement joins TRBV7-2 to TRBJ1-4, with 8 bases aligning to TRBD1. The length of the CDR3 is 14 residues. The V gene end was trimmed by 5 bases and the J gene end by 9 bases; junction bases not matched to a gene: 8. Germline CDR1 SGHTA, CDR2 FQGNSA.

The rearrangement links TRBV6-5 to TRBJ2-1; no firm D call. The CDR3 totals 15 residues. CDR1 is MNHEY and CDR2 is SVGAGI in the germline V gene. Trimming took off 3 bases at V and 1 base at J, with 10 bases between the two ends. The CDR3 DNA reads as TGTGCCAGCAGTTATGACGGGTTATCCTACAATGAGCAGTTCTTC. It encodes CASSYDGLSYNEQFF.

CDR3: CASSLRDPRGEQYF. The CDR3 DNA is TGTGCCAGCAGTTTGCGGGACCCTCGGGGCGAGCAGTACTTC. The chain joins TRBV27 to TRBJ2-7; D is possibly TRBD2 (6 bases). This CDR3 region has 14 residues. CDR1 is MNHEY, CDR2 SMNVEV, per germline (reference sequence). V lost 3 bases, J lost 6 bases, and 15 bases lay in between.

This clone was detected only once. This same CDR3 is encoded by further DNA sequences in the sample. The chain recombines TRBV7-2 with TRBJ1-1; D may be TRBD1 (5 bases). There are 14 residues in the CDR3. Germline CDR1 reads SGHTA; CDR2 reads FQGNSA. Trimming pared 1 base from V and 1 base from J, leaving 7 bases between. CDR3: CASSLGGGNTEAFF. CDR3 DNA: TGTGCCAGCAGCTTAGGGGGGGGGAACACTGAAGCTTTCTTT.

The V and J genes are TRBV6-5 and TRBJ1-3, with D maybe TRBD1 (6 bases). CDR1 and CDR2 (germline): MNHEY, SVGAGI. This CDR3 comprises 15 residues. With 6 bases removed from V and 0 bases from J, the gap between germline ends came to 12 bases. In DNA form, the CDR3 reads TGTGCCAGCAGGACGACAGGCCCCTCTGGAAACACCATATATTTT. Its translation is CASRTTGPSGNTIYF.

In its sample, this clone was seen a few times. The CDR3: CASSGQGGQTEAFF. The CDR3 nucleotides are TGCGCCAGCAGTGGACAGGGGGGGCAGACTGAAGCTTTCTTT. The chain links TRBV10-2 to TRBJ1-1, with 9 positions matching TRBD1. The CDR3 is 14 residues long. Losses at the gene ends were 4 bases for V and 5 bases for J; bases not matched to a gene: 5. Germline values: CDR1 WSHSY, CDR2 SAAADI.